A single sample gave rise to the 4 T cell receptor beta chains below, sequenced in a study of T cells in Graves' hyperthyroidism and ophthalmopathy. Amplified TCR beta CDR3 regions derived from RNA transcripts. HTBI primers drove first-round RT-PCR of the TCR CDR3. One entry per CDR3 protein, called by TCRdb with MiXCR from the multiplex PCR reads. The sample has about 410,000 distinct CDR3 sequences; roughly 14% are singletons. The sequencing sample was made of blood. Every receptor here comes from a man younger than 35 with Graves' ophthalmopathy.

This clonotype has a count of ten or more. This chain uses TRBV7-9 with TRBJ2-7; 9 nucleotides agree with TRBD2. From germline, CDR1 is SEHNR and CDR2 FQNEAQ (reference sequence). The length of the CDR3 is 17 residues. The junction had 13 bases not matched to a gene; V was cut back by 5 bases and J by 2 bases. The CDR3 bases are TGTGCCAGCAGCCCCCGAAAGATGGCGGGAGGGCCCTACGAGCAGTACTTC. Translated: CASSPRKMAGGPYEQYF.

The genes are TRBV20-1 and TRBJ2-3, with 11 bases identical to TRBD2. This CDR3 has 15 amino acids. Germline V CDR1 and CDR2: DFQATT, SNEGSKA (reference sequence). Germline trimming cut 3 bases from V and 4 bases from J; bases unmatched to any gene: 6. This CDR3 is CSASRTSGFADTQYF. CDR3 nucleotide sequence: TGCAGTGCTAGCAGGACTAGCGGGTTCGCAGATACGCAGTATTTT.

Many counts were recorded for this clonotype. V usage is TRBV18 and J usage is TRBJ1-6; D gene unclear. The CDR3 totals 15 residues. CDR1 is KGHSH and CDR2 is LQKENI in the germline V gene. Trimming pared 0 bases from V and 14 bases from J, leaving 17 bases between. CDR3 residues: CASSPPRTSPSALHF. The DNA of the CDR3 is TGTGCCAGCTCACCACCGAGGACCAGCCCTTCGGCCCTCCACTTT.

This clonotype was seen repeatedly, ten times or more. The chain recombines TRBV7-2 with TRBJ2-5, with TRBD2 identical over 7 bases. V lost 3 bases, J lost 5 bases, and 9 bases stayed unmatched. The CDR3 consists of 15 residues. Germline loops: CDR1 SGHTA, CDR2 FQGNSA. The DNA of the CDR3 is TGTGCCAGCAGCTTTCGTCGGGGAGGGGATGAGACCCAGTACTTC. It yields the protein CASSFRRGGDETQYF.